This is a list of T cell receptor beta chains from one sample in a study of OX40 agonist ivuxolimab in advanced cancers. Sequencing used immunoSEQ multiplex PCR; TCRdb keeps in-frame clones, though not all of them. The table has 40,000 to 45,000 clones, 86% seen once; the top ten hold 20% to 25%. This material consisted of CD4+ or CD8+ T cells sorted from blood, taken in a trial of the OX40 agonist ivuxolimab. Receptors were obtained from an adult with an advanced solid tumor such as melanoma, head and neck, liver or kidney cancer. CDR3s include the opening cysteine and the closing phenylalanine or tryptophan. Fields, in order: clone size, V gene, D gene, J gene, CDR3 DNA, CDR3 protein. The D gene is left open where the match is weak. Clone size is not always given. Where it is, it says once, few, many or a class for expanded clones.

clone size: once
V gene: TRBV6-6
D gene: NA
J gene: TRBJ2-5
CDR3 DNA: TGTGCCAGCAATGATCAGGGGCAAGAGACCCAGTACTTC
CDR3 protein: CASNDQGQETQYF

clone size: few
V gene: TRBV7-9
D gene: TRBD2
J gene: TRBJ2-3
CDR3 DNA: TGTGCCAGCAGGGAAGCGGGGGGTACAGATACGCAGTATTTT
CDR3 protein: CASREAGGTDTQYF

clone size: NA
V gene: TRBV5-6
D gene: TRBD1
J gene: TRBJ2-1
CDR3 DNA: TGTGCCAGCAGCTGGGGGACAGGCGATGAGCAGTTCTTC
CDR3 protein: CASSWGTGDEQFF

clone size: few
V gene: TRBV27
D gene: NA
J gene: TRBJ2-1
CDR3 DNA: TGTGCCAGCAGTTTATCGGCTAGGAGCTCCTACAATGAGCAGTTCTTC
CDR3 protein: CASSLSARSSYNEQFF

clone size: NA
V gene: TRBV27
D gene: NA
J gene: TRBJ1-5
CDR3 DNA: TGTGCCAGCAGTTTATCAGGGGGGAGTAATCAGCCCCAGCATTTT
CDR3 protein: CASSLSGGSNQPQHF

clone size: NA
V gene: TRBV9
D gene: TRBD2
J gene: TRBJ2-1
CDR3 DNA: TGTGCCAGCAGCATAAATCTAGCGGGGGGGCCCGATGAGCAGTTCTTC
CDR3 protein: CASSINLAGGPDEQFF

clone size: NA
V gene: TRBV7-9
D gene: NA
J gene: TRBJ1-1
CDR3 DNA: TGTGCCAGCAGCTTAGGGTGGACTGAAGCTTTCTTT
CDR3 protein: CASSLGWTEAFF

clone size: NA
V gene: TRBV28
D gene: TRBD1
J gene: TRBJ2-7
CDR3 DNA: TGTGCCAGCAGCCTTCGATTTCCGGGACAGGGATCCTACGAGCAGTACTTC
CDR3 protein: CASSLRFPGQGSYEQYF

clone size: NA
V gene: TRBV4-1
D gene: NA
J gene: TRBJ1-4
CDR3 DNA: TGCGCCAGCAGCCAAGAGGGGGGGAGACAACCAAATGAAAAACTGTTTTTT
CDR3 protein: CASSQEGGRQPNEKLFF

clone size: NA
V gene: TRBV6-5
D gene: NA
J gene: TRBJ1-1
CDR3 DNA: TGTGCCAGCAGTTACGGGGGTAACACTGAAGCTTTCTTT
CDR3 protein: CASSYGGNTEAFF

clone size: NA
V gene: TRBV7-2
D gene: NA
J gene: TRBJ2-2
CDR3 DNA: TGTGCCAGCAGTACGGGGGCAGGGACCGGGGAGCTGTTTTTT
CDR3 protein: CASSTGAGTGELFF

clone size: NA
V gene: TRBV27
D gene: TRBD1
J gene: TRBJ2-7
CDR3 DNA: TGTGCCAGCAGTTTAACATATGGTCAGGGGGACGAGCAGTACTTC
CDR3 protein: CASSLTYGQGDEQYF

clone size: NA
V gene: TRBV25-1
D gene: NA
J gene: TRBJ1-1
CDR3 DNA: TGTGCCAGCATACAGTCGGGCGGTACACCTGAAGCTTTCTTT
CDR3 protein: CASIQSGGTPEAFF

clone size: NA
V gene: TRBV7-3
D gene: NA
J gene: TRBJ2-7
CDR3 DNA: TGTGCCAGCAGCCCCCAAGGAGGGCCCAACTACGAGCAGTACTTC
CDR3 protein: CASSPQGGPNYEQYF

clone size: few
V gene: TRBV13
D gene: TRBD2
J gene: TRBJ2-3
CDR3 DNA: TGTGCCAGCAGCTTAGGCTTTAGCGGGGTTCTAAGCACAGATACGCAGTATTTT
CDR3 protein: CASSLGFSGVLSTDTQYF

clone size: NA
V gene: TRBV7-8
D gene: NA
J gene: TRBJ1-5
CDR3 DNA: TGTGCCAGCAGCTGGAGCGCCGGGGGCGGGCAGCCCCAGCATTTT
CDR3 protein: CASSWSAGGGQPQHF

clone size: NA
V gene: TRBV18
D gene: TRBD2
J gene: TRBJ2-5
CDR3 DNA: TGTGCCAGCTCACCACCCTGGGGACTAGCGGGGGGGCCGCCAACACAAGAGACCCAGTACTTC
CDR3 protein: CASSPPWGLAGGPPTQETQYF

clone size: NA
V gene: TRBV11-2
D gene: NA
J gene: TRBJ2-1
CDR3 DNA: TGTGCCAGCAGCTTAGTCACCCAGGGGAGCAATGAGCAGTTCTTC
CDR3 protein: CASSLVTQGSNEQFF

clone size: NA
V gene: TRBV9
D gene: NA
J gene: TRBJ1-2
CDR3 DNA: TGTGCCAGCAGCGCGGCCTCTAACAGGGAGGACTATGGCTACACCTTC
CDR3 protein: CASSAASNREDYGYTF